Sequencing of this TCR beta chain was carried out in a study of cytomegalovirus exposure and HLA in healthy donors. Turning to the study itself: There were 88 million or so unique TCRs (from HLA-typed donors) in an early data release.

This PCR relied on a set of 60 Vbeta primers and 13 Jbeta primers. Libraries were prepared by immunoSEQ multiplex PCR; TCRdb keeps only in-frame clonotypes and omits some of them. The sample yields 70,000 to 95,000 clones, 76% seen once. Whole-study findings and limits: Reports described diagnosis of cytomegalovirus status by the classifier as highly specific and sensitive. Most sequenced TCRs were rare (though some public TCRs occurred in many donors).

Note on this clone: Its antigen remains unknown.

The CDR3 has 14 amino acids. Looked up from germline, CDR1 is SQVTM and CDR2 is ANQGSEA. The junction had 10 bases not matched to a gene; V was cut back by 5 bases and J by 6 bases. The receptor was isolated from a man in his thirties or forties in good health and CMV-seropositive. The specimen was PBMCs. The chain carries TRBV29-1 and TRBJ2-3; the match to TRBD1 covers 8 bases. The CDR3 sequence: CSVTWDRLTDTQYF. CDR3 in DNA: TGCAGCGTTACCTGGGACAGGCTGACGGATACGCAGTATTTT.